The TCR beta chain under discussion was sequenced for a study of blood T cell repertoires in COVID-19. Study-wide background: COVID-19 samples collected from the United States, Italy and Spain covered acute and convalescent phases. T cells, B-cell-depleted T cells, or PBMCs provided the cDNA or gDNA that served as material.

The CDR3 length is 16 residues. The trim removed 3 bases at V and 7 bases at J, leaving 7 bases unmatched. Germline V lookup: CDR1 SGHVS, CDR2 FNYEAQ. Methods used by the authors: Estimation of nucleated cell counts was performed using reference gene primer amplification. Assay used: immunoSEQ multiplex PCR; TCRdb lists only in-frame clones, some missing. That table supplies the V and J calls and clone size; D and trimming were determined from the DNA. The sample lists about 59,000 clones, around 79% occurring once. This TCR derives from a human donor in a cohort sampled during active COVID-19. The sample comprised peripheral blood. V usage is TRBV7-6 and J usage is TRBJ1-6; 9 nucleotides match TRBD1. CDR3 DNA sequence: TGTGCCAGCAGCTTGGGGGGACAGGGTCCAAATTCACCCCTCCACTTT. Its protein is CASSLGGQGPNSPLHF.